The rows below give T cell receptor beta chains drawn from one sample of a study of T cells in Graves' hyperthyroidism and ophthalmopathy. TCRdb called the multiplex PCR reads again in MiXCR, with one record for every CDR3 protein. The sample gives about 360,000 distinct CDR3 sequences, approximately 13% of which show up once; more than 20% is in the top ten. Sequencing was carried out using blood. The receptors derive from a man aged 25 to 40 with Graves' hyperthyroidism that later progressed to Graves' ophthalmopathy. CDR3s include the opening cysteine and the closing phenylalanine or tryptophan. Each record gives: V gene, clone size, D gene, J gene, CDR3 DNA, CDR3 protein. A D gene is named only where the DNA matches it firmly. The size entry is marked missing in some rows and otherwise reads once, few, many or a size class.

>TRBV5-1|NA|NA|TRBJ1-5
TGCGCCAGCAGCTTTGGAGGGGCTAGGGATCAGCCCCAGCATTTT
CASSFGGARDQPQHF
>TRBV14|few|NA|TRBJ2-1
TGTGCCAGCAGCCAACGAGGCGCAGGTCCGCGGACCTACAATGAGCAGTTCTTC
CASSQRGAGPRTYNEQFF
>TRBV11-1|NA|TRBD2|TRBJ2-5
TGTGTCAGCAGCTTCAATATAGCGGGGGACGAGACCCAGTACTTC
CVSSFNIAGDETQYF
>TRBV18|NA|TRBD1|TRBJ2-1
TGTGCCAGCTCACGGACAGGGGGGCCCTACAATGAGCAGTTCTTC
CASSRTGGPYNEQFF
>TRBV5-1|NA|TRBD1|TRBJ1-1
TGCGCCAGCACCCCTGGACAGGGGAACACTGAAGCTTTCTTT
CASTPGQGNTEAFF
>TRBV4-2|many|NA|TRBJ1-2
TGTGCCAGCAGCCAAGATTACGAGGGGAATAATGGCTACACCTTC
CASSQDYEGNNGYTF
>TRBV7-8|many|NA|TRBJ1-5
TGTGCCAGCAGCTTATCAGGCCAGATAGGCCAGCCCCAGCATTTT
CASSLSGQIGQPQHF
>TRBV5-1|many|TRBD1|TRBJ1-4
TGCGCCAGCAGCGTCGACAGGGTCAGGAATGAAAAACTGTTTTTT
CASSVDRVRNEKLFF
>TRBV12-3/TRBV12-4|many|NA|TRBJ1-5
TGTGCCAGCAGTGACGACCGAAGGGGGAGACAGCCCCAGCATTTT
CASSDDRRGRQPQHF
>TRBV2|many|TRBD1|TRBJ1-2
TGTGCCAGCAGTTATAGGGGGCTTGATGGCTACACCTTC
CASSYRGLDGYTF
>TRBV6-5|few|TRBD2|TRBJ2-7
TGTGCCAGCAGTTACGCGGGGGTGAGGGAGCAGTACTTC
CASSYAGVREQYF
>TRBV2|many|TRBD1|TRBJ2-2
TGTGCCAGCAGTGAATCACAGGGGGCAGTCGGGGAGCTGTTTTTT
CASSESQGAVGELFF
>TRBV28|many|TRBD2|TRBJ2-7
TGTGCCAGCAGGGCGGGGGGGGAATTCTACGAGCAGTACTTC
CASRAGGEFYEQYF
>TRBV20-1|many|TRBD1|TRBJ1-1
TGCAGTGCTCCCGAGGGGGACAGGGCGCGACAGAACACTGAAGCTTTCTTT
CSAPEGDRARQNTEAFF
>TRBV6-1|many|NA|TRBJ1-1
TGTGCCAGCAGTTGGACACAGGGAATGAACACTGAAGCTTTCTTT
CASSWTQGMNTEAFF
>TRBV7-9|NA|TRBD2|TRBJ2-3
TGTGCCAGCAGCGCCCCAGCGGGGAGCACAGATACGCAGTATTTT
CASSAPAGSTDTQYF
>TRBV18|NA|NA|TRBJ2-2
TGTGCCAGCTCACCACCGTGGACAGCGAACACCGGGGAGCTGTTTTTT
CASSPPWTANTGELFF
>TRBV11-2|many|TRBD2|TRBJ2-7
TGTGCCAGCAGCTTAGTCCTAGCGGGGGCAACCTACGAGCAGTACTTC
CASSLVLAGATYEQYF
>TRBV25-1|many|TRBD2|TRBJ2-2
TGTGCCAGCAAACTAGCGGGGGTAACCGGGGAGCTGTTTTTT
CASKLAGVTGELFF
>TRBV11-3|many|NA|TRBJ2-1
TGTGCCAGCAGCTTCGCTGGGGTTGAGGATGAGCAGTTCTTC
CASSFAGVEDEQFF
>TRBV7-9|NA|NA|TRBJ2-2
TGTGCCAGCAGCTCCTCTCTTGGGGGAACGAACACCGGGGAGCTGTTTTTT
CASSSSLGGTNTGELFF
>TRBV7-9|many|TRBD1|TRBJ2-7
TGTGCCAGCAGCTGGGACAGGGAGTATTACTACGAGCAGTACTTC
CASSWDREYYYEQYF
>TRBV6-5|few|NA|TRBJ2-5
TGTGCCAGCAGTTACTCGGAGTCCCAGGGAGAGACCCAGTACTTC
CASSYSESQGETQYF
>TRBV11-2|many|TRBD1|TRBJ1-1
TGTGCCAGCAGCCCGGGACAGGGCGCTGAAGCTTTCTTT
CASSPGQGAEAFF
>TRBV6-5|few|NA|TRBJ2-5
TGTGCCAGCAGTTATCCAGGGGTCCAGACCCAGTACTTC
CASSYPGVQTQYF
>TRBV11-2|few|NA|TRBJ2-7
TGTGCCAGCAGCTCCGCCTCTTTACCGGGGTACGAGCAGTACTTC
CASSSASLPGYEQYF
>TRBV6-2/TRBV6-3|many|NA|TRBJ1-1
TGTGCCAGCAGTTACCAGGAGAACACTGAAGCTTTCTTT
CASSYQENTEAFF
>TRBV6-1|many|NA|TRBJ1-5
TGTGCCAGCAGTGAACGCCAGAATCAGCCCCAGCATTTT
CASSERQNQPQHF
>TRBV11-2|NA|NA|TRBJ2-1
TGTGCCAGCAGCCCCCTGAGACCCAATGAGCAGTTCTTC
CASSPLRPNEQFF
>TRBV5-1|many|NA|TRBJ2-7
TGCGCCAGCAGCTTGGTAGGGGCCGGCTACGAGCAGTACTTC
CASSLVGAGYEQYF
>TRBV12-5|few|TRBD2|TRBJ2-3
TGTGCTAGTGGTTTGGGCGCGGGGGGGCCCCCGTATTTT
CASGLGAGGPPYF
>TRBV6-6|NA|TRBD2|TRBJ2-3
TGTGCCAGCAGTTCATCGGGGACTAGCGGGGGGACTAGCACAGATACGCAGTATTTT
CASSSSGTSGGTSTDTQYF
>TRBV5-5|few|NA|TRBJ2-5
TGTGCCAGCACCCTCCACAGGTGGGGTAACTGGGAGACCCAGTACTTC
CASTLHRWGNWETQYF
>TRBV9|NA|TRBD1|TRBJ2-2
TGTGCCAGCAGCGTGCGTTCTAGCCCAAGACAGGGAATAGGAGTGGGGGAGCTGTTTTTT
CASSVRSSPRQGIGVGELFF
>TRBV7-8|many|NA|TRBJ2-7
TGTGCCAGCAGCTTAGATAGGGGAGAAGAGCAGTACTTC
CASSLDRGEEQYF
>TRBV13|many|TRBD2|TRBJ2-7
TGTGCCAGCAACCTCGGACTAGCGGGACCCTACGAGCAGTACTTC
CASNLGLAGPYEQYF
>TRBV18|many|TRBD1|TRBJ1-1
TGTGCCAGCGCCCCACAGGGGAACCAGAACACTGAAGCTTTCTTT
CASAPQGNQNTEAFF
>TRBV7-9|NA|TRBD1|TRBJ1-2
TGTGCCAGCAGCTTATCCGGGACAGGGGAATACTATGGCTACACCTTC
CASSLSGTGEYYGYTF
>TRBV25-1|NA|TRBD1|TRBJ1-6
TGTGCCAGCAGTGGCCCGGGACAGGGAGCTTCACCCCTCCACTTT
CASSGPGQGASPLHF
>TRBV28|many|NA|TRBJ1-2
TGTGCCAGCAGTGCCGGGACACCTCTAAAGGGCTACACCTTC
CASSAGTPLKGYTF